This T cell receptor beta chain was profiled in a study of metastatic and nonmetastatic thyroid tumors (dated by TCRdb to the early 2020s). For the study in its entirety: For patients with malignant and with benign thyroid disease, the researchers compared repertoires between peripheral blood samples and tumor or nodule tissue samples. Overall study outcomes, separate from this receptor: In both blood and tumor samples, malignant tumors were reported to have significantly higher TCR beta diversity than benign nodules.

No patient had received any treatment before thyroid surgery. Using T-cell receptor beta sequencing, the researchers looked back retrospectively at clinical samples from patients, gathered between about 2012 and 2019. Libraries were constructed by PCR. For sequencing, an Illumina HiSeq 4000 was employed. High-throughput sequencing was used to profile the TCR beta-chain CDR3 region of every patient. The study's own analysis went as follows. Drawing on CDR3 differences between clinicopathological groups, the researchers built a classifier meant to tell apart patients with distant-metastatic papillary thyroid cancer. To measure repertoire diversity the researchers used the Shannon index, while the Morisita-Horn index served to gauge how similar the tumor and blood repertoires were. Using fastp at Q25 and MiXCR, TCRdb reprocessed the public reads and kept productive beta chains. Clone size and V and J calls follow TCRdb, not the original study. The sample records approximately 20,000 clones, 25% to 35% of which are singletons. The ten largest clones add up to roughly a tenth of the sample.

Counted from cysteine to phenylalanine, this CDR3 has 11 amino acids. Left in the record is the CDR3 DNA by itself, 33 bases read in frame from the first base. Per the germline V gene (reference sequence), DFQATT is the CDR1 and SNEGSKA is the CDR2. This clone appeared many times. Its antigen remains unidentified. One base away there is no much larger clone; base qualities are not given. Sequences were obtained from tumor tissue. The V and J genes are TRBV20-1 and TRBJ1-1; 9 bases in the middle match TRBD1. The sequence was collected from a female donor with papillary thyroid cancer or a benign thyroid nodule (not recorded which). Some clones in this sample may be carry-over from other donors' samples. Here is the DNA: TGCAGCAATTTGGGGGGACAGGGTGCTTTCTTT. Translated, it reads CSNLGGQGAFF.